This is a list of T cell receptor beta chains from one sample in a study of tumour-infiltrating T cells in Burkitt lymphoma. TCRdb's table, derived via immunoSEQ multiplex PCR, lists solely in-frame clones and lacks some. The profile shows approximately 15,000 clones, approximately 80% of them singletons. The sequencing sample was made of tumor tissue. These receptors all stem from a human donor with diffuse large B-cell lymphoma. Both conserved end residues are part of each CDR3. D genes are given only for firm matches. The listing skips clone size in some rows; elsewhere it reads once, few, many or a size class.

clone_size j_call v_call d_call cdr3_aa cdr3_nt
NA TRBJ1-1 TRBV19 TRBD1 CASSTPYRGRETFF TGTGCCAGTAGTACACCCTACAGGGGGCGCGAGACTTTCTTT
NA TRBJ2-1 TRBV11-3 TRBD2 CASSLEGTSGGNEQFF TGTGCCAGCAGCTTAGAAGGGACTAGCGGAGGGAATGAGCAGTTCTTC
NA TRBJ2-5 TRBV2 TRBD2 CASWTSGNRVETQYF TGTGCCAGCTGGACTAGCGGGAATCGGGTAGAGACCCAGTACTTC
NA TRBJ1-2 TRBV9 NA CASSAQGGSYGYTF TGTGCCAGCAGCGCACAGGGAGGTAGCTATGGCTACACCTTC
NA TRBJ2-2 TRBV7-9 NA CASSLVTVNANTGELFF TGTGCCAGCAGCTTAGTAACTGTCAACGCGAACACCGGGGAGCTGTTTTTT
NA TRBJ1-5 TRBV5-6 NA CASSQGIFGNQPQHF TGTGCCAGCAGTCAGGGGATATTTGGCAATCAGCCCCAGCATTTT
NA TRBJ2-1 TRBV11-2 NA CASSLERTDNEQFF TGTGCCAGCAGCCTCGAGAGGACAGACAATGAGCAGTTCTTC
few TRBJ2-5 TRBV19 NA CASSILAGRETQYF TGTGCCAGTAGTATTCTGGCAGGGCGGGAGACCCAGTACTTC
NA TRBJ2-7 TRBV2 NA CASIGDGSSSYEQYF TGTGCCAGCATAGGTGACGGGAGTAGCTCCTACGAGCAGTACTTC
NA TRBJ1-1 TRBV5-5 NA CASSLSPAAAEAFF TGTGCCAGCAGCTTGTCGCCTGCGGCGGCTGAAGCTTTCTTT
NA TRBJ2-7 TRBV5-4 NA CASSFTRDSYEQYF TGTGCCAGCAGCTTTACTCGTGACTCCTACGAGCAGTACTTC
NA TRBJ2-1 TRBV2 NA CAVLAGASYNEQFF TGTGCCGTTTTGGCAGGGGCTTCCTACAATGAGCAGTTCTTC
NA TRBJ2-3 TRBV5-1 NA CASSLEGDSTDTQYF TGCGCCAGCAGCTTGGAGGGGGACAGCACAGATACGCAGTATTTT
NA TRBJ2-5 TRBV5-6 NA CASSLAGLETQYF TGTGCCAGCAGCTTGGCGGGGCTGGAGACCCAGTACTTC
few TRBJ2-4 TRBV13 TRBD2 CASSFGTSGPNIQYF TGTGCCAGCAGCTTTGGGACTAGCGGACCAAACATTCAGTACTTC
NA TRBJ1-6 TRBV9 TRBD1 CASSVETGGNSPLHF TGTGCCAGCAGCGTAGAGACAGGGGGGAATTCACCCCTCCACTTT